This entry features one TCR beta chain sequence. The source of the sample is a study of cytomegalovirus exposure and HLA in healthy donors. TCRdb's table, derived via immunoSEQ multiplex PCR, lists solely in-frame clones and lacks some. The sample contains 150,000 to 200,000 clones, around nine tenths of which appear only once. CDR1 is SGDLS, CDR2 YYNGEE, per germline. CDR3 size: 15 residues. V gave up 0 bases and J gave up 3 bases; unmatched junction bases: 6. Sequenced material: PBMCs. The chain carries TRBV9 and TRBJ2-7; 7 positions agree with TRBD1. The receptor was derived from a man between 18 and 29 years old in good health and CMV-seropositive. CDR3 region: CASSVEGTVNYEQYF. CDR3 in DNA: TGTGCCAGCAGCGTAGAGGGGACAGTTAACTACGAGCAGTACTTC.